The clone carrying this T cell receptor beta chain was counted only a few times. Antigen: not known. Gene labels here are mouse ones. The CDR3 goes on 4 residues after the read ends, and that part is filled in from the germline J gene. This entry belongs to a study of CD8+ T cells in alopecia areata. Looking at the study overall: Approximately 7-11-week-old female C3H/HeJ mice were grafted with skin from spontaneously alopecic approximately 6-13-month-old C3H/HeJ graft donors.

RNA was isolated and reverse transcribed to cDNA, the sequencing template. The assay was immunoSEQ multiplex PCR, and TCRdb's table has in-frame clones only and misses some. This repertoire holds about 19,000 clones, and none appear only once. Cells that came from pooled cutaneous lymph nodes were sorted using CD4, CD8alpha, NKG2D, NKG2ACE and other markers. Study conclusions and caveats: Compared with normal scalp, lesional scalp had higher clonality and more expanded CD8+ clones. TCRs were shared less clearly across patients than in mice, possibly for HLA-related reasons. Sequencing of scalp samples also includes resident alphabeta T cells from normal skin.

CDR1 is NSQYPW, CDR2 LRSPGD, per germline (reference sequence). CDR3 length: 14 amino acids. The chain combines TRBV1 with TRBJ2-1, with TRBD2 identical over 10 bases. The sample taken for sequencing was CD8+ T cells sorted from a lymph node. This sequence was found in a C3H/HeJ mouse with alopecia areata. This strain has MHC haplotype H2-k. The CDR3 DNA, read in part, is TGCACCTGCAGTGCCGACTGGGGGGAGGCT. Amino acid sequence: CTCSADWGEA. The entire CDR3 sequence reads CTCSADWGEAEQFF.